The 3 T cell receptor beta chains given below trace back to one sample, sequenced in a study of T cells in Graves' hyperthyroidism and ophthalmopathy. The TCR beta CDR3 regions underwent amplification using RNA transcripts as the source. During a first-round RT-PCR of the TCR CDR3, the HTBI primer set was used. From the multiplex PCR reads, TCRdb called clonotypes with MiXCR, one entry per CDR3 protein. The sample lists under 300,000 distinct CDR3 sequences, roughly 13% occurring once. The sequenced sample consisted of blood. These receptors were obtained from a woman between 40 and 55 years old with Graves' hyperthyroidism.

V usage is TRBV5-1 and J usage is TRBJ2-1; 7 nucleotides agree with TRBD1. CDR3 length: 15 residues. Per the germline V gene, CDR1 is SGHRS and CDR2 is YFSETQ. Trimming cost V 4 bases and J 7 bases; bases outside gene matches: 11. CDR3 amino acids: CASSKGRARGNEQFF. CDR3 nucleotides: TGCGCCAGCAGCAAAGGAAGGGCCAGGGGGAATGAGCAGTTCTTC.

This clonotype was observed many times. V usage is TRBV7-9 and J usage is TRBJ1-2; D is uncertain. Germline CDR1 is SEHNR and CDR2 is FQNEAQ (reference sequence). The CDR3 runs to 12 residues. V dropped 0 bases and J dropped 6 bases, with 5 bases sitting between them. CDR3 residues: CASSLALNGYTF. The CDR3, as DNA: TGTGCCAGCAGCTTAGCATTGAATGGCTACACCTTC. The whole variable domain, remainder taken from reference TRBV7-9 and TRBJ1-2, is DTGVSQNPRHKITKRGQNVTFRCDPISEHNRLYWYRQTLGQGPEFLTYFQNEAQLEKSRLLSDRFSAERPKGSFSTLEIQRTEQGDSAMYLCASSLALNGYTFGSGTRLTVV.

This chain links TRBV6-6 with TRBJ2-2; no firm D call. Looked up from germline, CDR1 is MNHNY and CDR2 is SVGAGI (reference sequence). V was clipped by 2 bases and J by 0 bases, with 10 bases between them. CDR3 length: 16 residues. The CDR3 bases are TGTGCCAGCAGTTACGGGTCGACCCCGAACACCGGGGAGCTGTTTTTT. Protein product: CASSYGSTPNTGELFF.